The 22 T cell receptor beta chains below all came from one sample that was sequenced in a study of shared clonotypes between healthy human individuals. Repertoires were generated with immunoSEQ multiplex PCR, while TCRdb's copy carries only in-frame clones and drops some. The repertoire holds 110,000 or so clones, with 68% as singletons. Sequenced: memory CD8+ T cells sorted from blood. Subset of the sample: CD45RO+ cells pooled with CCR7-negative TemRA cells. All receptors derive from a woman between 25 and 40 years old in good health.

Remarks on this clone: This likely stems from a read error, as it lies one base from a far larger clone. V gene TRBV4-2 combines with J gene TRBJ2-7; TRBD1 aligns across 8 bases. Germline CDR1 and CDR2: LGHNA and YNFKEQ. J was trimmed by 2 bases and V by 1 base; bases with no gene match: 4. The CDR3 runs to 15 residues. The CDR3 DNA is TGTGCCAGCAGCCAAGTCGAGACAGGGGCCTACGAGCAGTACTTC. This encodes CASSQVETGAYEQYF.

This clone showed up just once. This chain connects TRBV11-2 to TRBJ2-5; D possibly corresponds to TRBD1 (6 bases). This CDR3 region has 15 residues. Trimming removed 5 bases from V and 5 bases from J, with 18 bases in between. Germline values: CDR1 SGHAT, CDR2 FQNNGV. The CDR3 reads CASSQRGSAGETQYF. The CDR3 coding sequence is TGTGCCAGCAGCCAGAGGGGGTCCGCCGGGGAGACCCAGTACTTC. The full variable domain, its missing parts supplied by reference TRBV11-2 and TRBJ2-5, is EAGVAQSPRYKIIEKRQSVAFWCNPISGHATLYWYQQILGQGPKLLIQFQNNGVVDDSQLPKDRFSAERLKGVDSTLKIQPAKLEDSAVYLCASSQRGSAGETQYFGPGTRLLVL.

Comment on this clone: This sequence is one base from a far larger clone and is likely a read error. The chain employs TRBV6-1 and TRBJ2-7; D is perhaps TRBD2 (5 bases). Between the trimmed V and J ends, which lost 6 bases and 5 bases, there was a span of 8 bases. The CDR3 sequence is 11 residues long. Germline V gives CDR1 MNHNS, CDR2 SASEGT. The CDR3 region has the DNA TGTGCCAGCAGCCCCGGGGACGAGCAGTACTTC. Translated, it gives CASSPGDEQYF.

This clone has a count of ten or more. For the CDR3, the DNA is TGTGCCAGTAGTCCCTCTCCGGGACCCTTCTATGAGCAGTTCTTC. Translated: CASSPSPGPFYEQFF. J is TRBJ2-1 and V is TRBV19, with D perhaps being TRBD1 or TRBD2 (5 bases each). Trimming stripped 5 bases from V and 8 bases from J, with 19 bases between. The CDR3 length is 15 residues. Germline V gene lookup returns CDR1 LNHDA and CDR2 SQIVND (reference sequence).

The V and J genes are TRBV19 and TRBJ2-3; TRBD1 matches 8 bases. Trimming at V came to 10 bases and at J to 0 bases, leaving 9 bases not matched to a gene. CDR1 and CDR2 from the germline V gene are LNHDA and SQIVND (reference sequence). The CDR3 runs 15 residues. The CDR3 DNA follows: TGTGCCACCACTCGCAGGGGGCAAAGCACAGATACGCAGTATTTT. This sequence encodes CATTRRGQSTDTQYF.

This clone was counted once. The genes are TRBV5-8 and TRBJ1-5, with no clear D. Germline V gene sequence: CDR1 SGHTS, CDR2 YDEGEE. Trimming left V 1 base short and J 5 bases short, with 16 bases between. The CDR3 has 16 amino acids. The CDR3 loop is CASSLPPRSGDQPQHF. CDR3 sequence (DNA): TGTGCCAGCAGCTTGCCCCCGCGCAGTGGGGATCAGCCCCAGCATTTT.

As concerns this clone: This sample includes further DNA sequences coding for the same CDR3. The V call is TRBV7-9, the J call TRBJ2-7; TRBD2 might be the D (5 bases). This CDR3 contains 12 residues. Germline V gene data show CDR1 as SEHNR and CDR2 as FQNEAQ (reference sequence). The ends were cut back, 3 bases at V and 6 bases at J, with 9 bases in the middle. CDR3 in DNA: TGTGCCAGCAGCTTGGTTGGGAGCGAGCAGTACTTC. Translation: CASSLVGSEQYF.

J is TRBJ2-1 and V is TRBV18; tentatively, D is TRBD2 (6 bases). The CDR3 length is 12 residues. Germline V lookup: CDR1 KGHSH, CDR2 LQKENI. V lost 3 bases and J lost 6, with 6 bases in between. The CDR3 sequence: CASSPGSNEQFF. In nucleotides, the CDR3 is TGTGCCAGCTCACCCGGGAGCAATGAGCAGTTCTTC.

The rearrangement joins TRBV25-1 to TRBJ1-1; no reliable D call. Trimming removed 3 bases from V and 4 bases from J, with 15 bases in between. The CDR3 contains 15 residues. Looked up from germline, CDR1 is MGHDK and CDR2 is SYGVNS. The CDR3 here is CASSDPTEGSTEAFF. The CDR3, as DNA: TGTGCCAGCAGTGACCCGACCGAAGGGAGCACTGAAGCTTTCTTT.

V gene TRBV25-1 combines with J gene TRBJ2-5, with D hard to call. The length of the CDR3 is 15 residues. Germline V lookup: CDR1 MGHDK, CDR2 SYGVNS. V gave up 1 base and J gave up 0 bases, with 9 bases separating them. The CDR3 sequence is CASSESTSHQETQYF. The CDR3 region has the DNA TGTGCCAGCAGTGAATCGACCAGCCACCAAGAGACCCAGTACTTC.

CDR3 residues: CASRGRGDYEQYF. Here the CDR3 DNA reads TGTGCCAGCAGGGGCAGGGGGGACTACGAGCAGTACTTC. The chain employs TRBV28 and TRBJ2-7; D perhaps matches TRBD1 (7 bases). Trimming removed 6 bases from V and 3 bases from J, with 12 bases in between. The CDR3 consists of 13 residues. Per the germline V gene, CDR1 is MDHEN and CDR2 is SYDVKM.

The rearrangement links TRBV11-2 to TRBJ2-3; 7 bases map to TRBD2. The CDR3 is made up of 15 amino acids. CDR1 and CDR2 (germline): SGHAT, FQNNGV. Trimming took 5 bases from V and 0 from J; bases not matched to a gene: 5. The chain's CDR3 is CASSPQRDSTDTQYF. The CDR3 DNA reads as TGTGCCAGCAGCCCCCAGCGGGATAGCACAGATACGCAGTATTTT.

The V call is TRBV14, the J call TRBJ2-5; TRBD2 agrees at 10 bases. Looked up from germline, CDR1 is SGHDN and CDR2 is FVKESK. With V trimmed by 0 bases and J by 11 bases, 27 bases remained unmatched. This CDR3 is built from 21 residues. CDR3: CASSQDYLAGGQLTGDSEQYF. The CDR3 DNA follows: TGTGCCAGCAGCCAAGATTACTTAGCGGGAGGCCAACTTACGGGTGATTCTGAGCAGTACTTC.

The CDR3 DNA follows: TGTGCCAGCAGCCAAGCGGGGACAGCTGAAGCTTTCTTT. It yields the protein CASSQAGTAEAFF. The chain joins TRBV4-2 to TRBJ1-1; 7 nucleotides match TRBD1. J was trimmed by 6 bases and V by 1 base; bases with no gene match: 2. The CDR3 covers 13 residues. The germline CDR1 and CDR2 sequences are LGHNA and YNFKEQ.

The chain combines TRBV10-1 with TRBJ2-1, with 15 bases identical to TRBD2. Germline values: CDR1 WNHNN, CDR2 SYGVQD (reference sequence). V was clipped by 0 bases and J by 9 bases; unmatched bases: 0. CDR3 length: 15 amino acids. The CDR3 DNA follows: TGCGCCAGCAGTGAGTCGGGACTAGCGGGAGGTGAGCAGTTCTTC. This gives the protein CASSESGLAGGEQFF.

This chain uses TRBV19 with TRBJ2-5, with a tentative D call TRBD1 (6 bases). CDR1 is LNHDA, CDR2 SQIVND, per germline (reference sequence). The V end lost 5 bases, the J end lost 1 base, and 11 bases lay between the germline ends. This CDR3 spans 14 amino acids. CDR3 amino acids: CASSSGAFQETQYF. Written as DNA, the CDR3 is TGTGCCAGTAGTTCAGGGGCGTTCCAAGAGACCCAGTACTTC.

The chain couples TRBV7-9 to TRBJ2-3; D tentatively fits TRBD1 or TRBD2 (6 bases each). CDR1 SEHNR and CDR2 FQNEAQ come from the germline V gene (reference sequence). The CDR3 consists of 15 residues. Trimming pared 0 bases from V and 6 bases from J, leaving 13 bases between. The CDR3 coding sequence is TGTGCCAGCAGCTTAGCCCTCGGGGGCTGGGATACGCAGTATTTT. Amino acid sequence: CASSLALGGWDTQYF.

The chain joins TRBV2 to TRBJ1-1, with D hard to call. The V and J ends lost 9 bases and 4 bases respectively, with 12 bases between them. Germline CDR1 is SNHLY and CDR2 is FYNNEI. The CDR3 has 12 residues. The chain's CDR3 is CASSKDLTEAFF. CDR3 sequence (DNA): TGTGCCAGTTCGAAGGATCTCACTGAAGCTTTCTTT.

In regard to this clone: Distinct nucleotide sequences in the sample also encode this CDR3. This sequence joins TRBV27 and TRBJ2-1, with 10 bases aligning to TRBD2. This CDR3 comprises 16 residues. Germline V gene data show CDR1 as MNHEY and CDR2 as SMNVEV (reference sequence). After removal of 5 bases from V and 0 bases from J, the junction contained 4 bases not matched to a gene. CDR3 in amino acids: CASSVTSGVSYNEQFF. The CDR3 nucleotides are TGTGCCAGCAGTGTTACTAGCGGGGTCTCCTACAATGAGCAGTTCTTC.

This chain joins TRBV4-2 and TRBJ2-3, with TRBD2 matching 8 bases. CDR1 is LGHNA, CDR2 YNFKEQ, per germline. The CDR3 is 17 amino acids. The junction had 7 bases not matched to a gene; V was cut back by 0 bases and J by 2 bases. In DNA form, the CDR3 reads TGTGCCAGCAGCCAAGATTCGACTAGCGCCTTCACAGATACGCAGTATTTT. Translation gives CASSQDSTSAFTDTQYF.

This clone was observed a single time. This chain uses TRBV7-9 with TRBJ2-5; D ambiguous. The CDR3 totals 13 residues. V lost 4 bases and J 1 base, leaving 7 bases between the germline ends. The germline gives CDR1 SEHNR, CDR2 FQNEAQ (reference sequence). CDR3 amino acids: CASSSPIQETQYF. CDR3 in DNA: TGTGCCAGCAGCTCCCCCATCCAAGAGACCCAGTACTTC.

A few counts support this clone. The chain employs TRBV6-4 and TRBJ2-1; D is ambiguous. V lost 2 bases, J lost 9 bases, and 14 bases lay in between. This CDR3 is built from 14 residues. Per germline, CDR1 MRHNA and CDR2 SNTAGT. The DNA of the CDR3 is TGTGCCAGCAGTGACATTGCGTTCCGAACTGAGCAGTTCTTC. Its translation is CASSDIAFRTEQFF.